What follows are 20 T cell receptor beta chains derived from one specimen sequenced in a study of blood T cell repertoires in COVID-19. Using immunoSEQ multiplex PCR, the repertoire was profiled, and TCRdb retains in-frame clones only, with some absent. The data contain about 72,000 clones, roughly 87% of them seen just once; the ten biggest clones take up approximately 28%. The sequenced sample consisted of peripheral blood. The receptors here all came from a man aged 50-59 years with acute or convalescent COVID-19.

Only one count was recorded for this clone. The chain joins TRBV18 to TRBJ1-3; TRBD1 is a possible D gene (6 bases). The V and J ends lost 4 bases and 1 base respectively, with 8 bases between them. From germline, CDR1 is KGHSH and CDR2 LQKENI. CDR3 size: 14 residues. The CDR3 DNA reads TGTGCCAGCTCACAAGGACAGTCTGGAAACACCATATATTTT. Protein sequence: CASSQGQSGNTIYF.

The J gene is TRBJ2-7, the V gene TRBV30, with D possibly matching TRBD1 (5 bases). V was trimmed by 2 bases and J by 7 bases, leaving 12 bases between them. Per the germline V gene, CDR1 is GTSNPN and CDR2 is SVGIG (reference sequence). This CDR3 has 12 amino acids. The CDR3 sequence: CAWSRTIGEQYF. CDR3 DNA: TGTGCCTGGAGTCGGACAATCGGAGAGCAGTACTTC.

The chain employs TRBV7-6 and TRBJ1-2; no reliable D call. The V gene's germline CDR1 is SGHVS and CDR2 FNYEAQ. This CDR3 is 13 amino acids long. Trimming removed 2 bases at V and 6 bases at J, with 10 bases between. As DNA, the CDR3 is TGTGCCAGCAGCTTATGGGAGGGAGATGGCTACACCTTC. Its protein is CASSLWEGDGYTF.

This chain joins TRBV5-4 and TRBJ1-2; maybe TRBD1 (6 bases). CDR1 is SGHNT and CDR2 is YYREEE in the germline V gene (reference sequence). The CDR3 sequence is 14 residues long. The V end was cut by 0 bases, the J end by 6 bases, with 12 bases between. The CDR3 coding sequence is TGTGCCAGCAGCTTGGGTTTGGACAGAGATGGCTACACCTTC. It specifies CASSLGLDRDGYTF.

J is TRBJ2-7 and V is TRBV5-1; 12 nucleotides align to TRBD1. The V gene's germline CDR1 is SGHRS and CDR2 YFSETQ. The ends lost 4 bases at V and 3 bases at J; junction bases unmatched: 5. This CDR3 region has 15 residues. CDR3 region: CASSEGTGGNYEQYF. The CDR3 bases are TGCGCCAGCAGCGAGGGGACAGGGGGCAACTACGAGCAGTACTTC.

The J gene is TRBJ1-1, the V gene TRBV6-6, with D maybe TRBD1 (5 bases). The CDR3 extends over 15 amino acids. Germline V lookup: CDR1 MNHNY, CDR2 SVGAGI (reference sequence). V dropped 7 bases and J dropped 5 bases, with 20 bases sitting between them. CDR3 sequence reads: CASTQWGGGGTEAFF. CDR3 in DNA: TGTGCCAGCACCCAGTGGGGGGGAGGAGGAACTGAAGCTTTCTTT.

The J gene is TRBJ2-7, the V gene TRBV16, with unresolved D. This CDR3 contains 12 residues. Trimming took 4 bases from V and 7 from J, leaving 11 bases between them. The germline V gene has CDR1 KGHSY and CDR2 FQNENV. The CDR3 DNA follows: TGTGCCAGCAGCCTGAGTATCCGGGAGCAGTACTTC. Encoded protein: CASSLSIREQYF. Complete variable domain (other parts from reference TRBV16 and TRBJ2-7): GEEVAQTPKHLVRGEGQKAKLYCAPIKGHSYVFWYQQVLKNEFKFLISFQNENVFDETGMPKERFSAKCLPNSPCSLEIQATKLEDSAVYFCASSLSIREQYFGPGTRLTVT.

This clone has more than one count but fewer than ten. The chain couples TRBV5-4 to TRBJ2-7, with 7 bases that match TRBD1. The germline CDR1 and CDR2 sequences are SGHNT and YYREEE (reference sequence). V trimming: 0 bases; J trimming: 0 bases; junction bases outside the gene matches: 9. There are 17 residues in the CDR3. The DNA of the CDR3 is TGTGCCAGCAGCTTGGGGGGGACAGCGCGGTACTCCTACGAGCAGTACTTC. Encoded protein: CASSLGGTARYSYEQYF. Filled out from reference TRBV5-4 and TRBJ2-7, the complete variable domain reads ETGVTQSPTHLIKTRGQQVTLRCSSQSGHNTVSWYQQALGQGPQFIFQYYREEENGRGNFPPRFSGLQFPNYSSELNVNALELDDSALYLCASSLGGTARYSYEQYFGPGTRLTVT.

The chain couples TRBV5-1 to TRBJ2-5; D perhaps matches TRBD2 (6 bases). This CDR3 contains 15 residues. Germline CDR1 and CDR2: SGHRS and YFSETQ. Trimming stripped 4 bases from V and 1 base from J, with 14 bases between. The CDR3 bases are TGCGCCAGCAGCCTTGGAGGGCAGTTCCAAGAGACCCAGTACTTC. It is translated as CASSLGGQFQETQYF. The full variable domain, in which reference TRBV5-1 and TRBJ2-5 provide the parts outside the CDR3, is KAGVTQTPRYLIKTRGQQVTLSCSPISGHRSVSWYQQTPGQGLQFLFEYFSETQRNKGNFPGRFSGRQFSNSRSEMNVSTLELGDSALYLCASSLGGQFQETQYFGPGTRLLVL.

The V call is TRBV19, the J call TRBJ2-5; possible D gene TRBD1, 6 bases. The germline gives CDR1 LNHDA, CDR2 SQIVND (reference sequence). The CDR3 length is 12 residues. The germline V and J ends were trimmed by 5 bases and 9 bases, with 13 bases remaining between them. CDR3 bases: TGTGCCAGTAGTCCCCCACAGGGACCCCAGTACTTC. It translates to CASSPPQGPQYF.

The chain joins TRBV10-3 to TRBJ2-7; 7 nucleotides agree with TRBD1. The junction had 12 bases not matched to a gene; V was cut back by 9 bases and J by 4 bases. The CDR3 totals 14 residues. In germline, CDR1 is ENHRY, CDR2 SYGVKD. CDR3 sequence (DNA): TGTGCCATGTCAGGGGGTACAAACCTATACGAGCAGTACTTC. Translating gives CAMSGGTNLYEQYF.

The chain is built from TRBV9 and TRBJ1-2, with D uncertain. The CDR3 is 14 amino acids. V gave up 0 bases and J gave up 6 bases, with 12 bases separating them. Germline CDR1 reads SGDLS; CDR2 reads YYNGEE. CDR3 sequence reads: CASSVGEGQNGYTF. The CDR3 DNA follows: TGTGCCAGCAGCGTAGGAGAGGGCCAGAATGGCTACACCTTC.

In its sample, this clone was seen once. The genes are TRBV30 and TRBJ2-1; 9 bases match TRBD1. From germline, CDR1 is GTSNPN and CDR2 SVGIG (reference sequence). This CDR3 is 13 amino acids long. Trimming cost V 4 bases and J 7 bases; bases outside gene matches: 5. CDR3 sequence reads: CAWTGTGSNEQFF. As DNA, the CDR3 is TGTGCCTGGACCGGGACAGGGTCTAATGAGCAGTTCTTC.

This clone turned up a few times. The chain carries TRBV13 and TRBJ2-2, with a weak D call TRBD2 (6 bases). Germline CDR1 is PRHDT and CDR2 is FYEKMQ (reference sequence). V was trimmed by 5 bases and J by 0 bases, leaving 10 bases between them. There are 15 residues in the CDR3. CDR3 residues: CASSQGLTNTGELFF. CDR3 DNA sequence: TGTGCCAGCAGCCAGGGACTGACGAACACCGGGGAGCTGTTTTTT.

The V call is TRBV3-1 (or the pseudogene TRBV3-2), the J call TRBJ1-1, with D maybe TRBD1 (6 bases). V lost 5 bases to trimming and J lost 0 bases, with 13 bases between them. The germline CDR1 and CDR2 sequences are LGHDT and YNNKEL (reference sequence). This CDR3 is built from 15 residues. The CDR3 DNA reads as TGTGCCAGCAGCAAAGGACAGCCCATGAACACTGAAGCTTTCTTT. It is translated as CASSKGQPMNTEAFF.

This clone has only one observation. This rearrangement joins TRBV15 to TRBJ2-3, with 12 positions matching TRBD2. The CDR3 length is 15 residues. J lost 5 bases, V lost 0 bases, and 0 bases had no gene match. The germline V gene encodes CDR1 LNHNV and CDR2 YYDKDF (reference sequence). The CDR3: CATSRELAGGDTQYF. CDR3 nucleotide sequence: TGTGCCACCAGCAGAGAACTAGCGGGGGGAGATACGCAGTATTTT.

The V gene is TRBV10-2, the J gene TRBJ1-2, with 9 bases lining up with TRBD1. J lost 2 bases, V lost 5 bases, and 0 bases had no gene match. The CDR3 contains 13 residues. Germline V CDR1 and CDR2: WSHSY, SAAADI. This chain's CDR3 is CASSTGGNYGYTF. CDR3 sequence (DNA): TGCGCCAGCAGTACAGGGGGCAACTATGGCTACACCTTC.

The sample holds one count of this clone. This chain's CDR3 is CATSRDGTSGGDTQYF. The CDR3 coding sequence is TGTGCCACCAGCAGAGATGGGACTAGCGGGGGGGATACGCAGTATTTT. The rearrangement joins TRBV15 to TRBJ2-3; 15 bases are shared with TRBD2. CDR3 length: 16 residues. The germline V gene has CDR1 LNHNV and CDR2 YYDKDF (reference sequence). V dropped 0 bases and J dropped 6; count of bases not matched to a gene: 1.

Written as DNA, the CDR3 is TGTGCCAGCAGTAGAGGGGGCCAGAACTATGGCTACACCTTC. This gives the protein CASSRGGQNYGYTF. The chain recombines TRBV6-5 with TRBJ1-2, with TRBD1 matching over 7 bases. The junction had 5 bases not matched to a gene; V was cut back by 5 bases and J by 2 bases. This CDR3 has 14 amino acids. Germline CDR1 and CDR2: MNHEY and SVGAGI.

CDR3 loop: CASRGRQGVGTDTQYF. The CDR3 nucleotides read TGCGCCAGCAGGGGAAGACAGGGAGTAGGAACAGATACGCAGTATTTT. The chain has TRBV4-3 and TRBJ2-3, with 7 bases fitting TRBD1. This CDR3 has 16 amino acids. Germline CDR1 and CDR2: LGHNA and YSLEER. V gave up 6 bases and J gave up 3 bases; unmatched junction bases: 12.